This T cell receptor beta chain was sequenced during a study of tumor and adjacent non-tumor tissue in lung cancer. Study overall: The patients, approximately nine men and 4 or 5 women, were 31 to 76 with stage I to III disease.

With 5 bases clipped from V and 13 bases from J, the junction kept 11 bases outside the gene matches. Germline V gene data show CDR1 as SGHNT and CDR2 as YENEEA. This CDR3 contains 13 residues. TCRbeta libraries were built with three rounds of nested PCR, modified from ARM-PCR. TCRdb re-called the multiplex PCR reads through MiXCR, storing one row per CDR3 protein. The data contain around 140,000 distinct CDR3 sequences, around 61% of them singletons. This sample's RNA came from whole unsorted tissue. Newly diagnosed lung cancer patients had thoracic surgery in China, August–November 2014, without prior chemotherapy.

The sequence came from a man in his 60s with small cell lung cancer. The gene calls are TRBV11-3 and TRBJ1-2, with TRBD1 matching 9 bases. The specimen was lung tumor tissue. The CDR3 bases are TGTGCCAGCAGCAGACGACAGGGGGGGAGTTGCACCTTC. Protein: CASSRRQGGSCTF.